This T cell receptor (beta chain) is from a study of graft-versus-host responses after intestinal transplantation. Worth noting for this clone: What it recognizes is unknown.

This table comes from immunoSEQ multiplex PCR, and its TCRdb copy is limited to in-frame clones, with some not included. The table lists some 86,000 clones, around 89% of them singletons. This CDR3 spans 16 amino acids. The germline gives CDR1 SEHNR, CDR2 FQNEAQ (reference sequence). Trimming shortened V by 5 bases and J by 1 base, and 17 bases separated the two germline ends. This sequence was found in a human donor who was the organ donor for an intestinal transplant. The starting material was unstimulated CD4+ T cells sorted from spleen or lymph node cells, obtained before transplant. J is TRBJ1-1 and V is TRBV7-9; maybe TRBD1 (6 bases). For the CDR3, the DNA is TGTGCCAGCAGCCGGCCAGGGGATGTTGGGAACACTGAAGCTTTCTTT. It translates to CASSRPGDVGNTEAFF. Full variable domain (rest looked up from reference TRBV7-9 and TRBJ1-1): DTGVSQNPRHKITKRGQNVTFRCDPISEHNRLYWYRQTLGQGPEFLTYFQNEAQLEKSRLLSDRFSAERPKGSFSTLEIQRTEQGDSAMYLCASSRPGDVGNTEAFFGQGTRLTVV.